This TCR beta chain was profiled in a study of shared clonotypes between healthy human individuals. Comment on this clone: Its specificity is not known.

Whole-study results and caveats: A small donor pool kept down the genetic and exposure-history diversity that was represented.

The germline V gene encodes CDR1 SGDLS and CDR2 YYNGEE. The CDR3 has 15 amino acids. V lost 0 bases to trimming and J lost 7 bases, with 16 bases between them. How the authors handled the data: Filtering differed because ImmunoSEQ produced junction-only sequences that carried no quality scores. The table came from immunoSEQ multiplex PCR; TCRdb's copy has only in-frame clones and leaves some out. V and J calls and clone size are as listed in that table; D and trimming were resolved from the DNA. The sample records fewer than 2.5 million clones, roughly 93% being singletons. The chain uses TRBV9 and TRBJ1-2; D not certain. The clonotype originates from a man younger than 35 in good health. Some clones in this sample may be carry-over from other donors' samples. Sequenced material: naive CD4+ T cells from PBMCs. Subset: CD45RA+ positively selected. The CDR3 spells CASSVAVTQWGGYTF. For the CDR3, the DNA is TGTGCCAGCAGCGTAGCGGTCACTCAATGGGGTGGCTACACCTTC.